A selection of T cell receptor beta chains follows, all from one sample in a study of blood T cell repertoires in COVID-19. Here immunoSEQ multiplex PCR was the method, and the copy in TCRdb shows in-frame clones only, minus some. The table includes 400,000 to 450,000 clones, roughly 87% detected once. Sequenced sample: PBMCs or T cells enriched from blood (not recorded which). These receptors originate from a man between 18 and 29 years old who had recovered from COVID-19. Each CDR3 is given with its conserved first and last residue. A D gene is named only where the DNA matches it firmly. Not every row has a clone size; where given, it reads once, few, many or a size class.

v_call,clone_size,j_call,d_call,cdr3_aa,cdr3_nt
TRBV5-1,.,TRBJ2-2,TRBD1,CASSFGQANTGELFF,TGCGCCAGCAGCTTCGGACAGGCGAACACCGGGGAGCTGTTTTTT
TRBV5-4,.,TRBJ2-6,.,CASSLATTETGANVLTF,TGTGCCAGCAGCTTGGCAACGACAGAAACTGGGGCCAACGTCCTGACTTTC
TRBV2,.,TRBJ2-5,.,CASNPVETQYF,TGTGCCAGCAATCCCGTTGAGACCCAGTACTTC
TRBV3-1/TRBV3-2,.,TRBJ1-2,.,CASSHGRLVYGYTF,TGTGCCAGCAGCCACGGCAGGCTTGTCTATGGCTACACCTTC
TRBV7-2,.,TRBJ2-1,.,CASSLALPAYNEQFF,TGTGCCAGCAGCTTAGCGCTCCCGGCCTACAATGAGCAGTTCTTC
TRBV19,.,TRBJ2-1,.,CASSIGQVYTLGEQFF,TGTGCCAGTAGTATAGGACAGGTCTATACACTGGGTGAGCAGTTCTTC
TRBV7-2,few,TRBJ1-5,.,CASSLSFGNQPQHF,TGTGCCAGCAGCTTATCCTTTGGCAATCAGCCCCAGCATTTT
TRBV11-3,.,TRBJ1-1,.,CASSYLGGQNTEAFF,TGTGCCAGCAGCTATCTGGGGGGTCAGAACACTGAAGCTTTCTTT
TRBV6-5,few,TRBJ1-2,TRBD1,CASSYFGTGYGYTF,TGTGCCAGCAGTTATTTCGGGACAGGTTACGGCTACACCTTC
TRBV11-3,.,TRBJ1-2,.,CASADPGSYGYTF,TGTGCCAGTGCGGATCCGGGGAGCTATGGCTACACCTTC
TRBV10-3,.,TRBJ1-5,.,CAISVYQGPDQPQHF,TGTGCCATCAGTGTGTATCAGGGGCCGGATCAGCCCCAGCATTTT
TRBV11-3,.,TRBJ1-4,TRBD1,CASSWGQPMNEKLFF,TGTGCCAGCAGCTGGGGACAGCCCATGAATGAAAAACTGTTTTTT
TRBV25-1,.,TRBJ1-1,.,CASITRENTEAFF,TGTGCCAGCATCACCAGGGAGAACACTGAAGCTTTCTTT
TRBV11-2,.,TRBJ2-5,TRBD2,CASSSLAGVMETQYF,TGTGCCAGCAGCTCCCTAGCGGGAGTGATGGAGACCCAGTACTTC
TRBV7-9,.,TRBJ2-1,.,CASSSLAASYNEQFF,TGTGCCAGCAGCTCACTCGCTGCCTCCTACAATGAGCAGTTCTTC
TRBV30,.,TRBJ1-2,.,CAWSTVYGYTF,TGTGCCTGGAGCACAGTTTATGGCTACACCTTC
TRBV10-3,.,TRBJ2-3,TRBD1,CATGQGSDTQYF,TGTGCCACCGGACAGGGATCAGATACGCAGTATTTT
TRBV19,.,TRBJ1-1,TRBD1,CASRETQTGESAFF,TGTGCCAGTAGGGAAACTCAGACAGGGGAGTCAGCTTTCTTT
TRBV3-1/TRBV3-2,.,TRBJ1-3,.,CASSQERLVSGNTIYF,TGTGCCAGCAGCCAAGAAAGGCTAGTCTCTGGAAACACCATATATTTT
TRBV29-1,.,TRBJ2-1,.,CSVERLAEQFF,TGCAGCGTTGAAAGGCTAGCCGAGCAGTTCTTC
TRBV15,.,TRBJ1-5,.,CATSRADYSNQPQHF,TGTGCCACCAGCAGGGCAGATTATAGCAATCAGCCCCAGCATTTT
TRBV28,few,TRBJ2-2,.,CASSTQGLTGELFF,TGTGCCAGCAGTACACAGGGATTGACCGGGGAGCTGTTTTTT
TRBV6-5,.,TRBJ1-2,.,CASSREGGNYGYTF,TGTGCCAGCAGTAGGGAGGGGGGGAACTATGGCTACACCTTC
TRBV3-1/TRBV3-2,.,TRBJ1-5,TRBD1,CASSHGQVNQPQHF,TGTGCCAGCAGCCACGGACAGGTAAATCAGCCCCAGCATTTT
TRBV27,.,TRBJ2-7,TRBD2,CASSSRPPTSGKIYEQYF,TGTGCCAGCAGTTCCCGACCTCCGACTAGCGGGAAGATCTACGAGCAGTACTTC
TRBV30,.,TRBJ1-1,.,CAWIPRGRQADTEAFF,TGTGCCTGGATCCCCCGCGGGCGACAGGCGGACACTGAAGCTTTCTTT
TRBV2,few,TRBJ1-1,TRBD1,CASSLLGQVGTEAFF,TGTGCCAGCAGCCTCCTGGGACAGGTAGGCACTGAAGCTTTCTTT
TRBV5-1,.,TRBJ1-1,TRBD1,CASSPQGAIANTEAFF,TGCGCCAGCAGCCCGCAGGGGGCGATAGCGAACACTGAAGCTTTCTTT
TRBV27,.,TRBJ1-1,.,CASSLYPSGGTEAFF,TGTGCCAGCAGTTTATATCCTTCCGGGGGGACTGAAGCTTTCTTT
TRBV19,.,TRBJ1-2,.,CASKEQDTHYGYTF,TGTGCCAGTAAAGAACAGGATACCCACTATGGCTACACCTTC
TRBV27,.,TRBJ1-1,.,CASSVTAPQGNTEAFF,TGTGCCAGCAGTGTTACGGCTCCACAGGGGAACACTGAAGCTTTCTTT
TRBV28,.,TRBJ2-1,TRBD2,CASKEGGPGNEQFF,TGTGCCAGCAAGGAGGGAGGGCCCGGCAATGAGCAGTTCTTC
TRBV14,.,TRBJ1-1,.,CASSQGAWGRGGTEAFF,TGTGCCAGCAGCCAAGGGGCCTGGGGGAGAGGGGGCACTGAAGCTTTCTTT
TRBV7-8,few,TRBJ1-5,.,CASSRWGHSNQPQHF,TGTGCCAGCAGCCGCTGGGGACATAGCAATCAGCCCCAGCATTTT
TRBV5-1,once,TRBJ1-3,TRBD1,CASRSGQGEISGNTIYF,TGCGCCAGCAGGTCGGGACAGGGCGAAATCTCTGGAAACACCATATATTTT
TRBV19,few,TRBJ1-1,TRBD1,CASSGLRTGLDTEAFF,TGTGCCAGTAGTGGGCTCCGGACAGGTCTGGACACTGAAGCTTTCTTT
TRBV25-1,.,TRBJ1-2,.,CASSSGYGYTF,TGTGCCAGCAGTTCGGGCTATGGCTACACCTTC
TRBV7-3,.,TRBJ2-7,.,CASSLSLAGYDEQYF,TGTGCCAGCAGCTTATCACTAGCAGGGTACGACGAGCAGTACTTC
TRBV7-8,.,TRBJ2-7,.,CASSLGQSGEQYF,TGTGCCAGCAGCTTAGGACAGTCTGGGGAGCAGTACTTC
TRBV6-5,.,TRBJ1-5,.,CASARGSNQPQHF,TGTGCCAGCGCCCGGGGGAGCAATCAGCCCCAGCATTTT
TRBV28,.,TRBJ1-5,.,CASSSPPGLQHF,TGTGCCAGCAGTTCCCCGCCGGGACTCCAGCATTTT
TRBV18,.,TRBJ1-5,.,CASSIGVPSAGQPQHF,TGTGCCAGCTCAATAGGGGTACCCTCGGCGGGGCAGCCCCAGCATTTT
TRBV19,.,TRBJ1-6,.,CASSKTANNSPLHF,TGTGCCAGTAGTAAGACAGCCAATAATTCACCCCTCCACTTT
TRBV6-1,.,TRBJ2-7,.,CASSEQANIEQYF,TGTGCCAGCAGTGAACAGGCAAATATCGAGCAGTACTTC